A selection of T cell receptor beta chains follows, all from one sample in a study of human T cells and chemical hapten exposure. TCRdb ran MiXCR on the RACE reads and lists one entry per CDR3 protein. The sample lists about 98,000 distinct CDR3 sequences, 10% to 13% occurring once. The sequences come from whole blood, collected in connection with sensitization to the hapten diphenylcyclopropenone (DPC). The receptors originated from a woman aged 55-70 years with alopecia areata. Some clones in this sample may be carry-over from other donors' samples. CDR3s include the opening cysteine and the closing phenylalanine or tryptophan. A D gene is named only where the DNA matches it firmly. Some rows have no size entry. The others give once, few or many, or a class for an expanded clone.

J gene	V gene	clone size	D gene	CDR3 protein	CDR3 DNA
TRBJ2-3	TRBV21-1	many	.	CPTGSRQYF	TGCCCCACAGGGTCGAGGCAGTATTTT
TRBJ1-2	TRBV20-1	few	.	CSANRQLAYGYTF	TGCAGTGCTAATCGACAGCTTGCCTATGGCTACACCTTC
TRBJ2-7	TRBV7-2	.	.	CASSLGGENEQYF	TGTGCCAGCAGCTTAGGAGGGGAAAACGAGCAGTACTTC
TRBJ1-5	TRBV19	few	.	CASSIEHQPQHF	TGTGCCAGTAGTATAGAACATCAGCCCCAGCATTTT
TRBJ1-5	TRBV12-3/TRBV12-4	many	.	CASSPERGGLGQPQHF	TGTGCCAGCAGTCCAGAGCGTGGCGGGTTGGGGCAGCCCCAGCATTTT
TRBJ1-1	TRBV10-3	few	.	CAISESRKVNTEAFF	TGTGCCATCAGTGAGTCCAGAAAGGTGAACACTGAAGCTTTCTTT
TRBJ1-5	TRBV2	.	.	CASSDGGGYNQPQHF	TGTGCCAGCAGTGATGGGGGGGGCTACAATCAGCCCCAGCATTTT
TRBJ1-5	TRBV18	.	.	CASSPNRDQPQHF	TGTGCCAGCTCACCAAATCGGGATCAGCCCCAGCATTTT
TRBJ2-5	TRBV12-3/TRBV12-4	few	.	CASSPDIEETQYF	TGTGCCAGCAGTCCCGACATAGAAGAGACCCAGTACTTC
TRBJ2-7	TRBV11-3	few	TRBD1	CASSSGQGNEQYF	TGTGCCAGCAGCTCCGGACAGGGGAACGAGCAGTACTTC
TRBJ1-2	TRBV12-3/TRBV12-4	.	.	CASSVSLAGMGYTF	TGTGCCAGCAGTGTTAGTCTAGCAGGGATGGGCTACACCTTC
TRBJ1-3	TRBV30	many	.	CAWQGSGNTIYF	TGTGCCTGGCAGGGTTCGGGAAACACCATATATTTT
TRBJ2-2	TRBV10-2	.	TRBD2	CASSSGGAAGELFF	TGCGCCAGTTCTAGCGGGGGGGCCGCCGGGGAGCTGTTTTTT
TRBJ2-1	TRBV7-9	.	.	CASSLLGGLGNEQFF	TGTGCCAGCAGCCTACTAGGGGGTCTCGGCAATGAGCAGTTCTTC
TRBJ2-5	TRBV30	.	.	CAWSVGFTEETQYF	TGTGCCTGGAGTGTCGGGTTCACAGAAGAGACCCAGTACTTC
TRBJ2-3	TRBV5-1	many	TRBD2	CASSFSGGAEGTDTQYF	TGCGCCAGCAGCTTTAGCGGGGGGGCCGAAGGCACAGATACGCAGTATTTT
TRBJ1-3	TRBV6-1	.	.	CASSGQWVTFGNTIYF	TGTGCCAGCAGCGGACAGTGGGTCACTTTTGGAAACACCATATATTTT
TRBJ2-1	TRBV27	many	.	CASSLVPTRASNEQFF	TGTGCCAGCAGTTTAGTTCCGACCAGGGCGTCCAATGAGCAGTTCTTC
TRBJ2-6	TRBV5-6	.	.	CASSFRTAFSGANVLTF	TGTGCCAGCAGCTTCCGGACAGCCTTCTCTGGGGCCAACGTCCTGACTTTC
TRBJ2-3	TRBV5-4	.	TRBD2	CASSPGILAGSVDTQYF	TGTGCCAGCAGCCCCGGAATACTAGCGGGTTCGGTAGATACGCAGTATTTT
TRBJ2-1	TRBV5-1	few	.	CASRRTSEQFF	TGCGCCAGCAGGCGGACTTCGGAGCAGTTCTTC